This is a list of T cell receptor beta chains from one sample in a study of CD8 T cells in ankylosing spondylitis. One entry per CDR3 protein results from TCRdb running MiXCR on the 5' RACE reads. The sample gives about 160,000 distinct CDR3 sequences, roughly 10% of which show up once; approximately 15% is in the top ten. The material sequenced was blood, either unsorted or a sorted T cell fraction (not recorded which). Receptor source: a female donor with ankylosing spondylitis or in good health (not recorded which). Both conserved end residues are part of each CDR3.

TRBJ2-7 TRBV6-2/TRBV6-3 CASSPLILLEQYF
TRBJ2-7 TRBV11-2 CASSTPSSFRSYEQYF
TRBJ2-7 TRBV20-1 CSARWPEHYEQYF
TRBJ1-3 TRBV21-1 CASSTTGQTFTHTIYF
TRBJ2-3 TRBV20-1 CSATGLAGRSTDTQYF
TRBJ2-5 TRBV7-9 CASSAPVQETQYF
TRBJ2-3 TRBV4-3 CASSQDLRGRTDTQYF
TRBJ2-7 TRBV5-6 CASSLEESGYEQYF
TRBJ2-7 TRBV6-5 CASESTGQGHEQYF
TRBJ2-1 TRBV20-1 CSARGGGLEQFF
TRBJ1-1 TRBV6-2/TRBV6-3 CASSYSIYTGSTTEAFF
TRBJ2-3 TRBV5-8 CASSEVEHTQYF
TRBJ1-1 TRBV12-5 CASENRLEAFF
TRBJ2-1 TRBV9 CASSVGGATGEQFF